This entry lists 30 T cell receptor beta chains sequenced from one sample in a study of cytomegalovirus exposure and HLA in healthy donors. With 60 Vbeta and 13 Jbeta primers, the PCR was carried out. The repertoire was sequenced with immunoSEQ multiplex PCR; TCRdb's copy has only in-frame clones and lacks some. The repertoire includes under 200,000 clones, around 84% of them detected once, and 5% to 7% sits in the top ten. Source material: PBMCs. Every receptor here comes from a man in his forties or fifties in good health and CMV-seropositive.

This clone appeared a few times. The chain couples TRBV5-4 to TRBJ1-2; 8 bases agree with TRBD1. The CDR3 totals 15 residues. V trimming: 3 bases; J trimming: 0 bases; junction bases outside the gene matches: 4. From germline, CDR1 is SGHNT and CDR2 YYREEE (reference sequence). As DNA, the CDR3 is TGTGCCAGCAGCTCGCAGGGGGCCGCTAACTATGGCTACACCTTC. Translating it yields CASSSQGAANYGYTF. Full variable domain (missing parts from reference TRBV5-4 and TRBJ1-2): ETGVTQSPTHLIKTRGQQVTLRCSSQSGHNTVSWYQQALGQGPQFIFQYYREEENGRGNFPPRFSGLQFPNYSSELNVNALELDDSALYLCASSSQGAANYGYTFGSGTRLTVV.

V usage is TRBV6-5 and J usage is TRBJ2-7; 10 bases are shared with TRBD1. The CDR3 runs 14 residues. CDR1 is MNHEY and CDR2 is SVGAGI in the germline V gene. J lost 3 bases, V lost 5 bases, and 4 bases had no gene match. The CDR3 DNA follows: TGTGCCAGCAGTCTCCGGGACAGGGGCTACGAGCAGTACTTC. It is translated as CASSLRDRGYEQYF.

The chain recombines TRBV5-4 with TRBJ2-1, with a possible D match to TRBD2 (5 bases). The CDR3 is 15 residues long. Between the trimmed V and J ends, which lost 0 bases and 4 bases, there was a span of 11 bases. The germline gives CDR1 SGHNT, CDR2 YYREEE (reference sequence). In DNA, the CDR3 is TGTGCCAGCAGCTTGGGCCGGGAATCTTACAATGAGCAGTTCTTC. Residues: CASSLGRESYNEQFF.

The V and J genes are TRBV7-9 and TRBJ1-3; TRBD1 matches at 7 bases. Germline V gene data show CDR1 as SEHNR and CDR2 as FQNEAQ (reference sequence). V was pared by 1 base and J by 2 bases, with 8 bases of the junction left unmatched. CDR3 length: 17 residues. In DNA, the CDR3 is TGTGCCAGCAGCTTAGGGACAGGACCCCAGCCTGGAAACACCATATATTTT. This gives the protein CASSLGTGPQPGNTIYF.

This clone was recorded a few times. Mismatch with germline at one junction end may stem from a read error. This chain links TRBV5-4 with TRBJ2-7; D possibly corresponds to TRBD1 (6 bases). The length of the CDR3 is 14 residues. Germline V gives CDR1 SGHNT, CDR2 YYREEE (reference sequence). DNA for the CDR3: TGTGCCAGCAGCGCGGACAGCACCGCCTACGGGCAGTACTTC. Its protein is CASSADSTAYGQYF. The full variable domain, rest sourced from reference TRBV5-4 and TRBJ2-7, is ETGVTQSPTHLIKTRGQQVTLRCSSQSGHNTVSWYQQALGQGPQFIFQYYREEENGRGNFPPRFSGLQFPNYSSELNVNALELDDSALYLCASSADSTAYGQYFGPGTRLTVT.

The V gene is TRBV5-4, the J gene TRBJ2-1; 9 nucleotides agree with TRBD2. The CDR3 covers 13 residues. Trimming took 3 bases from V and 10 from J; bases not matched to a gene: 5. Germline V gene sequence: CDR1 SGHNT, CDR2 YYREEE (reference sequence). DNA of the CDR3: TGTGCCAGCAGCTCTCGACTAGCGGAGGAGCAGTTCTTC. Translation gives CASSSRLAEEQFF.

The chain employs TRBV27 and TRBJ2-2, with 8 bases fitting TRBD1. With 5 bases clipped from V and 8 bases from J, the junction kept 4 bases outside the gene matches. The CDR3 is 13 residues long. Germline V gene sequence: CDR1 MNHEY, CDR2 SMNVEV (reference sequence). CDR3 coding DNA: TGTGCCAGCAGTACAGGGGGATTTGGGGAGCTGTTTTTT. This gives the protein CASSTGGFGELFF.

The chain recombines TRBV19 with TRBJ1-5; 8 bases align to TRBD1. V dropped 3 bases and J dropped 0; count of bases not matched to a gene: 4. CDR1 is LNHDA, CDR2 SQIVND, per germline (reference sequence). The CDR3 runs 16 residues. CDR3 sequence: CASSIDRGASNQPQHF. Here the CDR3 DNA reads TGTGCCAGTAGTATTGACAGGGGCGCTAGCAATCAGCCCCAGCATTTT.

This sequence joins TRBV4-1 and TRBJ2-2; D unresolved. With 2 bases removed from V and 7 bases from J, the gap between germline ends came to 17 bases. CDR1 and CDR2 (germline): MGHRA, YSYEKL. The CDR3 is 16 residues long. The CDR3 loop reads CASSQLDIIAVGELFF. As DNA, the CDR3 is TGCGCCAGCAGCCAACTGGATATTATAGCCGTCGGGGAGCTGTTTTTT.

This chain joins TRBV11-2 and TRBJ2-1; D might be TRBD2 (6 bases). The germline V and J ends were trimmed by 0 bases and 8 bases, with 11 bases remaining between them. This CDR3 comprises 14 residues. From germline, CDR1 is SGHAT and CDR2 FQNNGV. As DNA, the CDR3 is TGTGCCAGCAGCTTAGACGGGACGGGGGATGAGCAGTTCTTC. Protein sequence: CASSLDGTGDEQFF.

This clone has a single count. V usage is TRBV10-1 and J usage is TRBJ2-5, with TRBD1 matching over 10 bases. This CDR3 has 13 residues. CDR1 WNHNN and CDR2 SYGVQD come from the germline V gene (reference sequence). After removal of 6 bases from V and 4 bases from J, the junction contained 2 bases not matched to a gene. The chain's CDR3 is CASSRDRGETQYF. Written as DNA, the CDR3 is TGCGCCAGCAGCCGGGACAGGGGAGAGACCCAGTACTTC.

This clone has a single count. This chain links TRBV27 with TRBJ2-7; 12 bases line up with TRBD2. Germline V CDR1 and CDR2: MNHEY, SMNVEV (reference sequence). The CDR3 length is 15 residues. With V trimmed by 6 bases and J by 7 bases, 10 bases remained unmatched. In nucleotides, the CDR3 is TGTGCCAGCAGCCCGACTAGCGGGGGCCGGGGGGAGCAGTACTTC. Translation gives CASSPTSGGRGEQYF.

The chain joins TRBV7-8 to TRBJ1-4, with D maybe TRBD1 (5 bases). The CDR3 runs 15 residues. CDR1 is SGHVS and CDR2 is FQNEAQ in the germline V gene. Trimming cost V 4 bases and J 7 bases, with 16 bases left between them. The CDR3: CASSSPGEKSEKLFF. CDR3 nucleotide sequence: TGTGCCAGCAGCTCCCCGGGGGAGAAGAGTGAAAAACTGTTTTTT.

V gene TRBV10-3 combines with J gene TRBJ2-1; the match to TRBD2 covers 14 bases. The V segment lost 2 bases and the J segment 5 bases; nucleotides outside the gene matches: 5. Germline V gives CDR1 ENHRY, CDR2 SYGVKD. This CDR3 contains 17 residues. The CDR3 DNA sequence: TGTGCCATCAGTGAGGGGACTAGCGGGAGCGCCGACAATGAGCAGTTCTTC. This gives the protein CAISEGTSGSADNEQFF.

The V call is TRBV7-8, the J call TRBJ2-2; 8 bases agree with TRBD1. Per germline, CDR1 SGHVS and CDR2 FQNEAQ. Germline trimming cut 8 bases from V and 2 bases from J; bases unmatched to any gene: 19. There are 19 residues in the CDR3. The CDR3 DNA is TGTGCCAGCTTTCATGGAAACCCGAGACAGGGGCCAAACACCGGGGAGCTGTTTTTT. Translating it yields CASFHGNPRQGPNTGELFF.

J is TRBJ1-1 and V is TRBV4-1; D is undetermined. The V end was cut by 4 bases, the J end by 1 base, with 10 bases between. The CDR3 spans 14 residues. Germline loops: CDR1 MGHRA, CDR2 YSYEKL. The CDR3 region has the DNA TGCGCCAGCAGCCCGTCGCCAGGGAACACTGAAGCTTTCTTT. Translation gives CASSPSPGNTEAFF.

This chain links TRBV6-5 with TRBJ2-3, with TRBD1 matching 7 bases. The CDR3 sequence is 14 residues long. Trimming cost V 3 bases and J 4 bases; bases outside gene matches: 4. CDR1 is MNHEY and CDR2 is SVGAGI in the germline V gene. The CDR3 here is CASSYDRVSDTQYF. The CDR3, as DNA: TGTGCCAGCAGTTATGACAGGGTCTCAGATACGCAGTATTTT.

The V gene is TRBV10-3, the J gene TRBJ2-3, with TRBD2 matching over 10 bases. The J segment lost 1 base and the V segment lost 3 bases, leaving 1 base of the junction unmatched. Germline V gene sequence: CDR1 ENHRY, CDR2 SYGVKD. This CDR3 is 15 amino acids long. As DNA, the CDR3 is TGTGCCATCAGTGATCTAGCGGGGGGCACAGATACGCAGTATTTT. Its protein is CAISDLAGGTDTQYF.

This chain uses TRBV16 with TRBJ2-7; D uncertain. This CDR3 has 14 residues. Trimming took off 4 bases at V and 7 bases at J, with 17 bases between the two ends. Germline V gives CDR1 KGHSY, CDR2 FQNENV. As DNA, the CDR3 is TGTGCCAGCAGCCCCAGACTGGAGAAAGCGGAGCAGTACTTC. It yields the protein CASSPRLEKAEQYF.

This clone was seen many times. The chain combines TRBV7-3 with TRBJ2-1; perhaps TRBD2 as D (6 bases). With 1 base removed from V and 4 bases from J, the gap between germline ends came to 8 bases. The CDR3 spans 14 residues. Germline V CDR1 and CDR2: SGHTA, FQGTGA. The CDR3 DNA follows: TGTGCCAGCAGCTTAAGTGGGAGGTACAATGAGCAGTTCTTC. Translating gives CASSLSGRYNEQFF. Full variable domain (missing parts from reference TRBV7-3 and TRBJ2-1): GAGVSQTPSNKVTEKGKYVELRCDPISGHTALYWYRQSLGQGPEFLIYFQGTGAADDSGLPNDRFFAVRPEGSVSTLKIQRTERGDSAVYLCASSLSGRYNEQFFGPGTRLTVL.

The chain employs TRBV12-5 and TRBJ2-7; D may be TRBD1 (5 bases). Trimming took 1 base from V and 4 from J, leaving 20 bases between them. The CDR3 covers 17 residues. The germline V gene has CDR1 LGHNT and CDR2 FRNRAP. Here the CDR3 DNA reads TGTGCTAGTGGTTTGGGCCTATCGGACAAGGGCCGATACGAGCAGTACGTC. Encoded protein: CASGLGLSDKGRYEQYV.

This clone was seen once. The CDR3 DNA is TGCGCCAGCAGCCTCGCACCCGCAGGGGGTATGACGAACACTGAAGCTTTCTTT. Protein: CASSLAPAGGMTNTEAFF. V gene TRBV5-1 combines with J gene TRBJ1-1; 7 bases are shared with TRBD1. The germline V gene has CDR1 SGHRS and CDR2 YFSETQ. V was clipped by 4 bases and J by 1 base; unmatched bases: 16. The CDR3 loop spans 18 amino acids.

The chain recombines TRBV30 with TRBJ2-3; maybe TRBD2 (6 bases). CDR3 size: 13 residues. The germline V gene has CDR1 GTSNPN and CDR2 SVGIG (reference sequence). Trimming took 5 bases from V and 0 from J, leaving 9 bases between them. The CDR3 nucleotides are TGTGCCTGGGGGACTCAGAGCACAGATACGCAGTATTTT. Its translation: CAWGTQSTDTQYF.

In its sample, this clone was seen once. The V and J genes are TRBV5-1 and TRBJ2-7, with TRBD1 matching 10 bases. V lost 4 bases to trimming and J lost 6 bases; unmatched junction nucleotides: 4. This CDR3 is 13 amino acids long. The germline V gene has CDR1 SGHRS and CDR2 YFSETQ. CDR3 DNA sequence: TGCGCCAGCAGCGGGACAGGGGTTTTCGAGCAGTACTTC. Translation gives CASSGTGVFEQYF. Drawing the rest from reference TRBV5-1 and TRBJ2-7, the complete variable domain is KAGVTQTPRYLIKTRGQQVTLSCSPISGHRSVSWYQQTPGQGLQFLFEYFSETQRNKGNFPGRFSGRQFSNSRSEMNVSTLELGDSALYLCASSGTGVFEQYFGPGTRLTVT.

The chain uses TRBV19 and TRBJ1-2; 10 bases match TRBD1. The CDR3 runs 12 residues. Trimming took 8 bases from V and 7 from J; bases not matched to a gene: 4. The germline V gene has CDR1 LNHDA and CDR2 SQIVND (reference sequence). The CDR3 nucleotides are TGTGCCAGTGGGGGACAGGGGTCTGGCTACACCTTC. It translates to CASGGQGSGYTF.

The V call is TRBV4-1, the J call TRBJ2-6; 9 bases agree with TRBD1. Looked up from germline, CDR1 is MGHRA and CDR2 is YSYEKL. Unmatched junction bases numbered 7, after V lost 10 bases and J lost 0 bases. This CDR3 is 16 amino acids long. CDR3 amino acids: CATQTGGYSGANVLTF. CDR3 DNA sequence: TGCGCCACCCAGACAGGGGGGTACTCTGGGGCCAACGTCCTGACTTTC.

This clone came up a few times. The V call is TRBV5-1, the J call TRBJ1-1; D is possibly TRBD1 (5 bases). Germline V CDR1 and CDR2: SGHRS, YFSETQ. The CDR3 spans 13 residues. Trimming shortened V by 4 bases and J by 7 bases, and 14 bases separated the two germline ends. CDR3 sequence: CASSRRGEDEAFF. The DNA for the CDR3 is TGCGCCAGCAGCCGCCGGGGGGAGGATGAAGCTTTCTTT.

This chain uses TRBV6-6 with TRBJ1-4; D is undetermined. The germline V and J ends were trimmed by 3 bases and 0 bases, with 11 bases remaining between them. The germline V gene encodes CDR1 MNHNY and CDR2 SVGAGI (reference sequence). This CDR3 comprises 16 residues. CDR3 in amino acids: CASSYGSVATNEKLFF. The CDR3 DNA reads as TGTGCCAGCAGTTATGGAAGCGTTGCAACTAATGAAAAACTGTTTTTT.

In this sample, this clone turned up a few times. The chain couples TRBV27 to TRBJ2-5, with 12 bases fitting TRBD1. The CDR3 spans 16 residues. V dropped 6 bases and J dropped 2; count of bases not matched to a gene: 7. Germline V gene data show CDR1 as MNHEY and CDR2 as SMNVEV (reference sequence). The CDR3 DNA is TGTGCCAGCAGCTCCCGGGACAGGGGGCGGCAAGAGACCCAGTACTTC. It codes for CASSSRDRGRQETQYF.

This sequence joins TRBV6-6 and TRBJ1-1, with 8 positions matching TRBD1. Germline V gene lookup returns CDR1 MNHNY and CDR2 SVGAGI (reference sequence). V trimming: 7 bases; J trimming: 0 bases; junction bases outside the gene matches: 4. This CDR3 comprises 14 residues. The CDR3 spells CASIRQGMNTEAFF. The DNA of the CDR3 is TGTGCCAGCATCCGACAGGGGATGAACACTGAAGCTTTCTTT.